Presented here are 6 T cell receptor beta chains from one specimen sequenced in a study of blood T cell repertoires in COVID-19. The method was immunoSEQ multiplex PCR; TCRdb's version includes in-frame clones alone and lacks a portion of them. The profile covers approximately 44,000 clones, with roughly 88% appearing a single time and over 1% taken by the ten largest. The source material was peripheral blood. The source of these receptors is a woman in her forties with acute or convalescent COVID-19.

J is TRBJ2-5 and V is TRBV11-2, with D possibly TRBD1 on 5 matching bases. From germline, CDR1 is SGHAT and CDR2 FQNNGV. Trimming left V 7 bases short and J 2 bases short, with 20 bases between. The CDR3 totals 16 residues. CDR3 residues: CASNTGAVGPQETQYF. The CDR3, as DNA: TGTGCCAGCAACACTGGGGCCGTGGGCCCGCAAGAGACCCAGTACTTC.

The V call is TRBV5-1, the J call TRBJ1-3; D possibly corresponds to TRBD1 (6 bases). The V end was cut by 2 bases, the J end by 4 bases, with 10 bases between. The CDR3 loop spans 14 amino acids. CDR1 and CDR2 (germline): SGHRS, YFSETQ. The CDR3: CASSFGQYGNTIYF. CDR3 DNA sequence: TGCGCCAGCAGCTTCGGACAGTACGGAAACACCATATATTTT.

Notes on this clone: The same CDR3 also results from other DNA sequences found in this sample. This chain links TRBV19 with TRBJ1-1; D possibly corresponds to TRBD1 (6 bases). The germline V and J ends were trimmed by 5 bases and 2 bases, with 9 bases remaining between them. In germline, CDR1 is LNHDA, CDR2 SQIVND (reference sequence). This CDR3 comprises 13 residues. The CDR3 DNA reads TGTGCCAGTAGTGGACAGATTAACACTGAAGCTTTCTTT. It codes for CASSGQINTEAFF.

This chain uses TRBV6-5 with TRBJ2-1; no definite D call. Germline-derived CDR1 and CDR2 are MNHEY and SVGAGI. V gave up 7 bases and J gave up 7 bases, with 11 bases separating them. CDR3 size: 12 residues. The CDR3 region has the DNA TGTGCCAGCACCTACCGTAAGAATGAGCAGTTCTTC. It specifies CASTYRKNEQFF.

This clone was counted between two and nine times. CDR3 loop: CASSFYRDQPQHF. CDR3 nucleotides: TGTGCCAGCAGCTTTTACCGGGATCAGCCCCAGCATTTT. The rearrangement joins TRBV7-2 to TRBJ1-5; D is unclear. The germline V and J ends were trimmed by 3 bases and 5 bases, with 8 bases remaining between them. Per germline, CDR1 SGHTA and CDR2 FQGNSA. The CDR3 covers 13 residues.

This clone has just one count. This chain's CDR3 is CASILAGVWGYTF. CDR3 nucleotide sequence: TGTGCCAGCATTCTTGCAGGGGTTTGGGGCTACACCTTC. V usage is TRBV6-6 and J usage is TRBJ1-2, with a weak D call TRBD1 (6 bases). The CDR3 spans 13 residues. The germline V gene has CDR1 MNHNY and CDR2 SVGAGI (reference sequence). V dropped 7 bases and J dropped 8 bases, with 17 bases sitting between them.